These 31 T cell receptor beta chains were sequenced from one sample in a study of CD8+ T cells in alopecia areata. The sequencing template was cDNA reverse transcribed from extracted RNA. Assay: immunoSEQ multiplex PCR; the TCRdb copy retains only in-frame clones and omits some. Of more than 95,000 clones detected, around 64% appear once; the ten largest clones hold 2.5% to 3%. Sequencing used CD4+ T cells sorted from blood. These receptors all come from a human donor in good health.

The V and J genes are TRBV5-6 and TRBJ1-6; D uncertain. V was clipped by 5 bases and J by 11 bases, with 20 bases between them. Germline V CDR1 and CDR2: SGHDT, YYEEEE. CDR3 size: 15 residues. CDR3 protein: CASRLRGNEAPPLHF. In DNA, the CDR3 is TGTGCCAGCAGATTGCGGGGAAACGAGGCGCCACCCCTCCACTTT.

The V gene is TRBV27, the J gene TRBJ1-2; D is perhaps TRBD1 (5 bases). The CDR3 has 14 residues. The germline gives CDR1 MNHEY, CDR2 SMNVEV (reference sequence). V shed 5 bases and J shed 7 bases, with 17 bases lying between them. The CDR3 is CASSQAGGGRGYTF. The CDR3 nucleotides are TGTGCCAGCAGTCAAGCTGGGGGGGGTCGTGGCTACACCTTC.

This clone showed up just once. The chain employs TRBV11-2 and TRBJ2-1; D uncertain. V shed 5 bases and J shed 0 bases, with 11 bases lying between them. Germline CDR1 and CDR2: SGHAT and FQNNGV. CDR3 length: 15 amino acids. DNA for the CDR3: TGTGCCAGCAGCCCCAACTGGAGCTCCTACAATGAGCAGTTCTTC. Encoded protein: CASSPNWSSYNEQFF. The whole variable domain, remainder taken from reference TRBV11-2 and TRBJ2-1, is EAGVAQSPRYKIIEKRQSVAFWCNPISGHATLYWYQQILGQGPKLLIQFQNNGVVDDSQLPKDRFSAERLKGVDSTLKIQPAKLEDSAVYLCASSPNWSSYNEQFFGPGTRLTVL.

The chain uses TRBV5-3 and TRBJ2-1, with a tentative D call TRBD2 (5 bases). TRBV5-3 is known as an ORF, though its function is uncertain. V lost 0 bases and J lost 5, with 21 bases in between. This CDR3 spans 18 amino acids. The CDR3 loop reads CARSLEGSRERKNNEQFF. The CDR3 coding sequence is TGTGCCAGAAGCTTGGAGGGTAGCCGGGAACGGAAGAACAATGAGCAGTTCTTC.

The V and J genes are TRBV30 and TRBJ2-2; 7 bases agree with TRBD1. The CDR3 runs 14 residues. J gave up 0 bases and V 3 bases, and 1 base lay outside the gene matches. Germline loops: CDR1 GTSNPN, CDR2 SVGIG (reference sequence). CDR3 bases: TGTGCCTGGAGGGGGACAGCGAACACCGGGGAGCTGTTTTTT. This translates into CAWRGTANTGELFF.

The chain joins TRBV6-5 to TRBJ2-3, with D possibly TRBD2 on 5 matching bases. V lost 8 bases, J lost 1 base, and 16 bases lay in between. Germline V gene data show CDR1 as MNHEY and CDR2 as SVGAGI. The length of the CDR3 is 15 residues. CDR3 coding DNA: TGTGCCAGCCGTTTTCGGGAAGGCGGCACAGATACGCAGTATTTT. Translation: CASRFREGGTDTQYF.

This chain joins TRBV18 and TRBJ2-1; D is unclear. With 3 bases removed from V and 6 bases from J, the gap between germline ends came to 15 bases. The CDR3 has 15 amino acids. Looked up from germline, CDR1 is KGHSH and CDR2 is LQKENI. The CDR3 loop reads CASSPPSTDGNEQFF. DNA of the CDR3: TGTGCCAGCTCACCTCCATCAACGGACGGCAATGAGCAGTTCTTC.

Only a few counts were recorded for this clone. The CDR3 sequence: CAWSDPAAGGFENTQYF. The CDR3 nucleotides are TGTGCCTGGAGTGACCCCGCGGCAGGGGGATTTGAAAATACGCAGTATTTT. This chain joins TRBV30 and TRBJ2-3; 7 bases match TRBD1. With 1 base clipped from V and 7 bases from J, the junction kept 17 bases outside the gene matches. CDR1 is GTSNPN, CDR2 SVGIG, per germline (reference sequence). This CDR3 is 17 amino acids long. The variable domain in full, completed from reference TRBV30 and TRBJ2-3, reads SQTIHQWPATLVQPVGSPLSLECTVEGTSNPNLYWYRQAAGRGLQLLFYSVGIGQISSEVPQNLSASRPQDRQFILSSKKLLLSDSGFYLCAWSDPAAGGFENTQYFGPGTRLTVL.

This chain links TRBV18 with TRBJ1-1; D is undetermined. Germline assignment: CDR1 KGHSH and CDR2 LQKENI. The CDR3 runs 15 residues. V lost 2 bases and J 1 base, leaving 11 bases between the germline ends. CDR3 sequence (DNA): TGTGCCAGCTCACCAGGGGAGGCGAGGAACACTGAAGCTTTCTTT. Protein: CASSPGEARNTEAFF.

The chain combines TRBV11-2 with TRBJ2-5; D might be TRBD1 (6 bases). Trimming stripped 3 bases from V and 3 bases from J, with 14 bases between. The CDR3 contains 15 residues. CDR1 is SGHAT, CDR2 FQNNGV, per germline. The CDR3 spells CASSLGAAPEETQYF. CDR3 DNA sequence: TGTGCCAGCAGCTTGGGGGCCGCCCCTGAAGAGACCCAGTACTTC.

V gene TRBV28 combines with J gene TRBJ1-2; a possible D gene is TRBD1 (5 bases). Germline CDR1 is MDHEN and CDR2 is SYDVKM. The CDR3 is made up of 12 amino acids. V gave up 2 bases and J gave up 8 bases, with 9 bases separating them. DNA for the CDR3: TGTGCCAGCAGTTTACAGGGATACGGCTACACCTTC. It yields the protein CASSLQGYGYTF.

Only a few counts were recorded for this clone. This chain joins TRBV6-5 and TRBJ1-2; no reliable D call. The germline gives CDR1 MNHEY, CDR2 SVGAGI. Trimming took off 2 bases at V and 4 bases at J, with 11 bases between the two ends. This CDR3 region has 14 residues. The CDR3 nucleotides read TGTGCCAGCAGTTACGGTGTTGGAAGCTATGGCTACACCTTC. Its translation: CASSYGVGSYGYTF.

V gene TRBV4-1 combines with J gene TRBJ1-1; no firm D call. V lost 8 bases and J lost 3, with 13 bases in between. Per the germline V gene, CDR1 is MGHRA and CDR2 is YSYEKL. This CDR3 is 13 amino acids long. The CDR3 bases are TGCGCCAGCCGAAAGGTTGGGGACACTGAAGCTTTCTTT. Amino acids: CASRKVGDTEAFF.

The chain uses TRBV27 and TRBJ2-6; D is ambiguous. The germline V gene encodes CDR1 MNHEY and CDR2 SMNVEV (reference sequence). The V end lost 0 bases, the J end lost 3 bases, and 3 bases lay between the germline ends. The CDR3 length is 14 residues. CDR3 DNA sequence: TGTGCCAGCAGTTTATCTCGTGGGGCCAACGTCCTGACTTTC. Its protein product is CASSLSRGANVLTF.

Here the CDR3 reads CAWRQKEPLHF. CDR3 nucleotides: TGTGCCTGGAGGCAAAAAGAACCCCTCCACTTT. The rearrangement joins TRBV30 to TRBJ1-6, with D uncertain. CDR1 and CDR2 from the germline V gene are GTSNPN and SVGIG (reference sequence). This CDR3 is 11 amino acids long. The V end was cut by 3 bases, the J end by 12 bases, with 9 bases between.

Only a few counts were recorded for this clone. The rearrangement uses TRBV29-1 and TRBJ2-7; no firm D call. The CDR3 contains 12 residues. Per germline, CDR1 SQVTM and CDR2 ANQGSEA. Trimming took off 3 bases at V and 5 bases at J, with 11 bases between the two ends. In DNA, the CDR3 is TGCAGCGTTGATGGGTCCAGTAACGAGCAGTACTTC. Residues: CSVDGSSNEQYF.

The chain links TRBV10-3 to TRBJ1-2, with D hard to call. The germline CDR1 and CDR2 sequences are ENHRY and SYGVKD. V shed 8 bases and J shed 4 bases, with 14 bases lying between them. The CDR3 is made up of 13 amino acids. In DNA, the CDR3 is TGTGCCATCCAAGGTGAGGATCGCTATGGCTACACCTTC. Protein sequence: CAIQGEDRYGYTF.

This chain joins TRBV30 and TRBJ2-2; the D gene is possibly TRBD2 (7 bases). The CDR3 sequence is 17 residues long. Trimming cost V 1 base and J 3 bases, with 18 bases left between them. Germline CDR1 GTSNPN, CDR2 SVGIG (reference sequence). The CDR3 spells CAWSDGVRGPYTGELFF. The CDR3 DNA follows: TGTGCCTGGAGTGACGGGGTGCGGGGGCCCTACACCGGGGAGCTGTTTTTT.

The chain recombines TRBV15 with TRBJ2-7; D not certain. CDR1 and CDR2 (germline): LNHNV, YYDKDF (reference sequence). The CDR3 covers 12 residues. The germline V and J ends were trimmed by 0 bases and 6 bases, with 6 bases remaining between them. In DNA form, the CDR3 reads TGTGCCACCAGCAGAGATCACCCCGAGCAGTACTTC. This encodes CATSRDHPEQYF.

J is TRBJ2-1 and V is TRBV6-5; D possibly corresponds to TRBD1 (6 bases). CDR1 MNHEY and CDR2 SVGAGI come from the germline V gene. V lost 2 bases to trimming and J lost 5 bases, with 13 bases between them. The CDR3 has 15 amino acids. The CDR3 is CASSYPGTQDNEQFF. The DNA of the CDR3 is TGTGCCAGCAGTTACCCCGGGACACAGGACAATGAGCAGTTCTTC.

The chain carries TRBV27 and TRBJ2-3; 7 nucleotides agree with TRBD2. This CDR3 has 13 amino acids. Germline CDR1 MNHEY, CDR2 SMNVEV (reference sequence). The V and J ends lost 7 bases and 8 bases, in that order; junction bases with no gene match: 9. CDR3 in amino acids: CASKGGGRGTQYF. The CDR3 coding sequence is TGTGCCAGCAAGGGCGGGGGAAGGGGTACGCAGTATTTT.

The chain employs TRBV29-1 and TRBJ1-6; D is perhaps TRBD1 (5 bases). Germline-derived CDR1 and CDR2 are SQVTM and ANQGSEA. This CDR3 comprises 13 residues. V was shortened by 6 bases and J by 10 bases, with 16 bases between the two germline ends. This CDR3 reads CSVGDGSGSPLHF. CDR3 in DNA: TGCAGCGTGGGGGACGGATCGGGCTCACCCCTCCACTTT. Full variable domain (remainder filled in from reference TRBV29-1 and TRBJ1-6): SAVISQKPSRDICQRGTSLTIQCQVDSQVTMMFWYRQQPGQSLTLIATANQGSEATYESGFVIDKFPISRPNLTFSTLTVSNMSPEDSSIYLCSVGDGSGSPLHFGNGTRLTVT.

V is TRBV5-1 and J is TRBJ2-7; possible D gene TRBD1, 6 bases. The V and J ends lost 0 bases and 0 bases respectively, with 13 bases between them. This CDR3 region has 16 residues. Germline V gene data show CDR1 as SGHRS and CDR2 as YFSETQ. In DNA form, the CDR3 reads TGCGCCAGCAGCTTGGCCCACAGGGCGAGCTCCTACGAGCAGTACTTC. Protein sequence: CASSLAHRASSYEQYF.

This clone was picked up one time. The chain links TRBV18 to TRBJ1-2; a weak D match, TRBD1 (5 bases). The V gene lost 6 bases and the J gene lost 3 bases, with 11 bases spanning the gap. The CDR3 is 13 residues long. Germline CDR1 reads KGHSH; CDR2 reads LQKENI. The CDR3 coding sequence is TGTGCCAGCTCCCCCACCAGGGACTATGGCTACACCTTC. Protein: CASSPTRDYGYTF. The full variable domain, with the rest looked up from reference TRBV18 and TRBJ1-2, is NAGVMQNPRHLVRRRGQEARLRCSPMKGHSHVYWYRQLPEEGLKFMVYLQKENIIDESGMPKERFSAEFPKEGPSILRIQQVVRGDSAAYFCASSPTRDYGYTFGSGTRLTVV.

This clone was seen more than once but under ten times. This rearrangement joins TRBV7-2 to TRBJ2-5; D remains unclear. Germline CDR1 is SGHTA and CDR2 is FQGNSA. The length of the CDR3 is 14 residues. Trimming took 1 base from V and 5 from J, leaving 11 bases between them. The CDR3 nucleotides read TGTGCCAGCAGCTTAGATCCTAGTCGGGAGACCCAGTACTTC. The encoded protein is CASSLDPSRETQYF.

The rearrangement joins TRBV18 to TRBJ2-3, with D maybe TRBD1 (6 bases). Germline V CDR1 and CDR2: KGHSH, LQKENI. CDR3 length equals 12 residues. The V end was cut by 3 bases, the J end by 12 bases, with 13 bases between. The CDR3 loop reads CASSPIGQFQYF. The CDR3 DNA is TGTGCCAGCTCACCGATTGGACAGTTTCAGTATTTT. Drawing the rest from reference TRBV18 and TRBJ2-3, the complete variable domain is NAGVMQNPRHLVRRRGQEARLRCSPMKGHSHVYWYRQLPEEGLKFMVYLQKENIIDESGMPKERFSAEFPKEGPSILRIQQVVRGDSAAYFCASSPIGQFQYFGPGTRLTVL.

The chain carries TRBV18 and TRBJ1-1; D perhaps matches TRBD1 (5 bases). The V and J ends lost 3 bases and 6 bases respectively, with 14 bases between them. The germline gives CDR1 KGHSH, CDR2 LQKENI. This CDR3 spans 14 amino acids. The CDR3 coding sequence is TGTGCCAGCTCACCGACCGGGGGGGACGCTGAAGCTTTCTTT. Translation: CASSPTGGDAEAFF.

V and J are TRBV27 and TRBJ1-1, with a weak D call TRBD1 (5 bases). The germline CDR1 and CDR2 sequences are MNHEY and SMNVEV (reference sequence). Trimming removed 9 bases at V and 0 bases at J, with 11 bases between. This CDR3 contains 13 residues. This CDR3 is CASRDRVNTEAFF. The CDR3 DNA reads TGTGCCAGTAGAGACAGAGTGAACACTGAAGCTTTCTTT.

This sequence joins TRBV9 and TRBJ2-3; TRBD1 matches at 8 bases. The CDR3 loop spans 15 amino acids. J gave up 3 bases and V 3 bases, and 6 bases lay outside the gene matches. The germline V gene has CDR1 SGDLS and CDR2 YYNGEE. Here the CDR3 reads CASSGTGTSTDTQYF. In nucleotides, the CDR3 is TGTGCCAGCAGCGGGACAGGGACGTCGACAGATACGCAGTATTTT.

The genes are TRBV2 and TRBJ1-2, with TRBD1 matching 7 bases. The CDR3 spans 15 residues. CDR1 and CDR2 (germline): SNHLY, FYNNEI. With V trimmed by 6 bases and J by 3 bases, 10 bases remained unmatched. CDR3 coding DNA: TGTGCCAGCAGAATATATAGGGACAGCTACTATGGCTACACCTTC. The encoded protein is CASRIYRDSYYGYTF.

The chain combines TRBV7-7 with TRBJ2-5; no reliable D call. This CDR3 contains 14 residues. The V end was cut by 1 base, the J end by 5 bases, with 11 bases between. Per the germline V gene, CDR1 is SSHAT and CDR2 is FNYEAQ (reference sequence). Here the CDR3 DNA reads TGTGCCAGCAGCTTAGGTGCCCGCCACGAGACCCAGTACTTC. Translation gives CASSLGARHETQYF.